This is a list of T cell receptor beta chains from one sample in a study of blood T cell repertoires in COVID-19. The method was immunoSEQ multiplex PCR; TCRdb's version includes in-frame clones alone and lacks a portion of them. The sample lists under 65,000 clones; 80% to 95% were seen once. Sequencing was done on a sample of peripheral blood. The receptors derive from a man older than 75 with acute or convalescent COVID-19. Both conserved end residues are part of each CDR3. Fields, in order: D gene, J gene, V gene, clone size, CDR3 protein, CDR3 DNA. The D gene is left open where the match is weak. Clone size appears in some rows only: once, few, many, or a class for an expanded clone.

D: TRBD1
J: TRBJ2-7
V: TRBV5-1
size: -
CDR3: CASSPVTGGHEQYF
DNA: TGCGCCAGCAGCCCCGTCACAGGGGGCCACGAGCAGTACTTC

D: -
J: TRBJ1-1
V: TRBV6-5
size: -
CDR3: CASRFQGPGDEAFF
DNA: TGTGCCAGCAGATTTCAGGGCCCTGGAGATGAAGCTTTCTTT

D: -
J: TRBJ1-6
V: TRBV15
size: -
CDR3: CATSRVGANSPLHF
DNA: TGTGCCACCAGCAGAGTAGGGGCTAATTCACCCCTCCACTTT

D: TRBD2
J: TRBJ2-2
V: TRBV5-6
size: -
CDR3: CASSLHSGGAWTGELFF
DNA: TGTGCCAGCAGCTTGCATAGCGGGGGGGCCTGGACCGGGGAGCTGTTTTTT

D: TRBD1
J: TRBJ2-5
V: TRBV5-5
size: -
CDR3: CASSFQTGGQETQYF
DNA: TGTGCCAGCAGCTTCCAGACAGGGGGTCAAGAGACCCAGTACTTC

D: -
J: TRBJ2-5
V: TRBV14
size: few
CDR3: CASSQPGLGETQYF
DNA: TGTGCCAGCAGCCAACCGGGGTTGGGGGAGACCCAGTACTTC

D: TRBD1
J: TRBJ2-7
V: TRBV7-2
size: -
CDR3: CASSRDRPGAYEQYF
DNA: TGTGCCAGCAGCCGGGACAGGCCTGGGGCCTACGAGCAGTACTTC

D: -
J: TRBJ2-7
V: TRBV3-1/TRBV3-2
size: once
CDR3: CASSQGPRYEQYF
DNA: TGTGCCAGCAGCCAAGGTCCCAGATACGAGCAGTACTTC

D: TRBD2
J: TRBJ2-7
V: TRBV6-1
size: -
CDR3: CASSEQTRLAGLVEQYF
DNA: TGTGCCAGCAGTGAACAGACTCGACTAGCTGGGCTTGTCGAGCAGTACTTC

D: TRBD1
J: TRBJ1-5
V: TRBV19
size: -
CDR3: CASSITGGINQPQHF
DNA: TGTGCCAGTAGTATAACAGGGGGAATCAATCAGCCCCAGCATTTT

D: -
J: TRBJ1-3
V: TRBV6-5
size: few
CDR3: CASSSAGNTIYF
DNA: TGTGCCAGCAGTTCCGCTGGAAACACCATATATTTT

D: TRBD2
J: TRBJ2-7
V: TRBV11-3
size: -
CDR3: CASSFTSGGAYEQYF
DNA: TGTGCCAGCAGCTTCACTAGCGGGGGGGCGTACGAGCAGTACTTC

D: TRBD1
J: TRBJ2-7
V: TRBV10-3
size: few
CDR3: CAIRGTGSYEQYF
DNA: TGTGCCATCAGGGGGACAGGGTCCTACGAGCAGTACTTC

D: TRBD1
J: TRBJ1-1
V: TRBV18
size: -
CDR3: CASSLDRGRTEAFF
DNA: TGTGCCAGCTCCCTAGACAGGGGGAGGACTGAAGCTTTCTTT

D: -
J: TRBJ1-1
V: TRBV2
size: -
CDR3: CASGSRGQITEAFF
DNA: TGTGCCAGCGGGTCCAGGGGACAAATCACTGAAGCTTTCTTT

D: -
J: TRBJ1-1
V: TRBV10-1
size: -
CDR3: CARLIGTEAFF
DNA: TGCGCCCGACTAATCGGGACTGAAGCTTTCTTT

D: -
J: TRBJ2-2
V: TRBV3-1/TRBV3-2
size: -
CDR3: CASSQDSTGELFF
DNA: TGTGCCAGCAGCCAAGACAGCACCGGGGAGCTGTTTTTT

D: -
J: TRBJ2-6
V: TRBV2
size: -
CDR3: CASRGAFSGANVLTF
DNA: TGTGCCAGCAGGGGGGCCTTCTCTGGGGCCAACGTCCTGACTTTC

D: TRBD1
J: TRBJ2-7
V: TRBV19
size: -
CDR3: CASSMGGQAAGYEQYF
DNA: TGTGCCAGTAGTATGGGGGGACAGGCCGCAGGGTACGAGCAGTACTTC

D: TRBD2
J: TRBJ2-3
V: TRBV7-9
size: once
CDR3: CASRRASGGRSSTDTQYF
DNA: TGTGCCAGCAGACGCGCTAGCGGGGGGAGATCTAGCACAGATACGCAGTATTTT